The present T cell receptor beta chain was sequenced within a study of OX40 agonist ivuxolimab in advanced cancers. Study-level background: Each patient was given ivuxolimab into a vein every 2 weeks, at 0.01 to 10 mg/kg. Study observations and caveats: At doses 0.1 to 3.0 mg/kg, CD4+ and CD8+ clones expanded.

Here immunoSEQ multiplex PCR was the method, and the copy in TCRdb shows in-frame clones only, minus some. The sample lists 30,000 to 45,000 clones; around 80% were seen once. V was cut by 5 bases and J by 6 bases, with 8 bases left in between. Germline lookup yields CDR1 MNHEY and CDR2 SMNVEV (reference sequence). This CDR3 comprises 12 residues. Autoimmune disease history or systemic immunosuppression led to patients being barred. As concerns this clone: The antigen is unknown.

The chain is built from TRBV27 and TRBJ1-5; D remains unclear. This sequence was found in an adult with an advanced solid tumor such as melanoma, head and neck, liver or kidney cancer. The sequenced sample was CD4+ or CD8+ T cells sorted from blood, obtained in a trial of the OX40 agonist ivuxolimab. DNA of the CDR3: TGTGCCAGCAGTCTGGGAGGTCAGCCCCAGCATTTT. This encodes CASSLGGQPQHF.